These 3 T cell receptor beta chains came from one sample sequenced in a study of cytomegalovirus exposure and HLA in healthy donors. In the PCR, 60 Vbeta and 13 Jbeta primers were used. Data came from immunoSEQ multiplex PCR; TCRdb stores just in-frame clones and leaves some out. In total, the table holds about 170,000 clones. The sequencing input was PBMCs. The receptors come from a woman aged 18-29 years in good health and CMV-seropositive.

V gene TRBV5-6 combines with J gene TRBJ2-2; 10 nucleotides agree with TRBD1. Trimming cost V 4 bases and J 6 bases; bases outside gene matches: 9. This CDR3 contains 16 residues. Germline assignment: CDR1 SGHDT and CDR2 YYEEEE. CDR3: CASSIDRGHDAGELFF. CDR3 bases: TGTGCCAGCAGCATCGACAGGGGGCATGACGCCGGGGAGCTGTTTTTT.

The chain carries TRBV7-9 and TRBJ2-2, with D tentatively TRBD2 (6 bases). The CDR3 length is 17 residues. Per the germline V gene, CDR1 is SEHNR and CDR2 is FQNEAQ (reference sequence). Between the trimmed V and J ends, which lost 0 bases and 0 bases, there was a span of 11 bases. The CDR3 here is CASSLAAGGTNTGELFF. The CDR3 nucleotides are TGTGCCAGCAGCTTAGCAGCAGGCGGGACGAACACCGGGGAGCTGTTTTTT.

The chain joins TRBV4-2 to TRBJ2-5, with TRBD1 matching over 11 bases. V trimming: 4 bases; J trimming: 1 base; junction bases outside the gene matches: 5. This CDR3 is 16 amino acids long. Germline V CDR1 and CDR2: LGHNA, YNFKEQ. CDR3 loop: CASSPGGTGGQETQYF. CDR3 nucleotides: TGTGCCAGCAGCCCAGGGGGGACAGGGGGCCAAGAGACCCAGTACTTC.